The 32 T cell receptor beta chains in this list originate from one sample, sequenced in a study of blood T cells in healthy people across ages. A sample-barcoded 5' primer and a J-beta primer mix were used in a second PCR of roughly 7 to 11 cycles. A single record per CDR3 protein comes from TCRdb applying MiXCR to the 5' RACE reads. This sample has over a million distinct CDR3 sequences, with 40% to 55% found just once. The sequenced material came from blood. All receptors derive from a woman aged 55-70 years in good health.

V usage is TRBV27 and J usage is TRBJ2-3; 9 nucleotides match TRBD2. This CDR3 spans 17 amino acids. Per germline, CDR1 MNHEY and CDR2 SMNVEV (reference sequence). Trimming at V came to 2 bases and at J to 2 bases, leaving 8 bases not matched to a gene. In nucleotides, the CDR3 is TGTGCCAGCAGTTTACGTCGCAGCGGGAGGAACACAGATACGCAGTATTTT. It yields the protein CASSLRRSGRNTDTQYF.

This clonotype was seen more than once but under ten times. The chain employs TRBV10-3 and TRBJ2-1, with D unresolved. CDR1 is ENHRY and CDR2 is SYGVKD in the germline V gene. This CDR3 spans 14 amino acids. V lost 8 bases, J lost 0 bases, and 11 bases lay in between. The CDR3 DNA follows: TGTGCCATCGCGAGCAGTAGCTCCTACAATGAGCAGTTCTTC. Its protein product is CAIASSSSYNEQFF.

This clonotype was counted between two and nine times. CDR3 region: CASRRKLNTEAFF. The CDR3 bases are TGTGCCAGCAGACGAAAATTGAACACTGAAGCTTTCTTT. The rearrangement joins TRBV12-3 or TRBV12-4 to TRBJ1-1; D is unclear. V was pared by 6 bases and J by 0 bases, with 8 bases between. CDR3 size: 13 residues.

CDR3 sequence (DNA): TGTGCCAGCAGTTTATCAGGGGGGGGCACTGAAGCTTTCTTT. It translates to CASSLSGGGTEAFF. The chain links TRBV28 to TRBJ1-1; 7 bases align to TRBD1. The CDR3 length is 14 residues. CDR1 MDHEN and CDR2 SYDVKM come from the germline V gene. After removal of 1 base from V and 4 bases from J, the junction contained 3 bases not matched to a gene.

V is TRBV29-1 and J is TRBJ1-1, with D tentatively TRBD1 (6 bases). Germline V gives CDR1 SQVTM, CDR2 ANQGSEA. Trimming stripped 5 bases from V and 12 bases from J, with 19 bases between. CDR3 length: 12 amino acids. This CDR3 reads CSVQIGGPNTFF. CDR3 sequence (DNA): TGCAGCGTTCAAATCGGGGGCCCGAATACTTTCTTT.

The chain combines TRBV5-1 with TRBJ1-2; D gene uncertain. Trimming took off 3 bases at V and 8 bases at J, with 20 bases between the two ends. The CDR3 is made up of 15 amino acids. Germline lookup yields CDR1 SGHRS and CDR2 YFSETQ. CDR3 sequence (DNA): TGCGCCAGCAGCTGGGCTGATGGGAACTATGAAGGCTACACCTTC. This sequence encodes CASSWADGNYEGYTF.

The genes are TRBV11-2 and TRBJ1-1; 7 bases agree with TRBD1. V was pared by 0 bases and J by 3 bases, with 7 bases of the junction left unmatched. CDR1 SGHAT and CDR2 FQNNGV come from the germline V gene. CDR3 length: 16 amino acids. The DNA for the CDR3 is TGTGCCAGCAGCTTAGATTTGACAGGGAAAGACACTGAAGCTTTCTTT. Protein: CASSLDLTGKDTEAFF.

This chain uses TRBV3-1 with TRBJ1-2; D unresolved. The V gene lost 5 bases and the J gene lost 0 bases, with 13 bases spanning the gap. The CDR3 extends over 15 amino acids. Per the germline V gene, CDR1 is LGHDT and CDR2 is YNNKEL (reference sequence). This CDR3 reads CASSSDGRANYGYTF. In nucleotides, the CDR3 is TGTGCCAGCAGCTCTGACGGACGAGCTAACTATGGCTACACCTTC. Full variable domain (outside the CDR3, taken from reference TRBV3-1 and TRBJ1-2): DTAVSQTPKYLVTQMGNDKSIKCEQNLGHDTMYWYKQDSKKFLKIMFSYNNKELIINETVPNRFSPKSPDKAHLNLHINSLELGDSAVYFCASSSDGRANYGYTFGSGTRLTVV.

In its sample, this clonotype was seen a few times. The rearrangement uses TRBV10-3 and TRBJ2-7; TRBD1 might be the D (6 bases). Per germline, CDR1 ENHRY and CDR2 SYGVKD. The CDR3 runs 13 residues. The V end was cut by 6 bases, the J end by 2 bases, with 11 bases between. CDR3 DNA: TGTGCCATCAGGGAGACAGGTACCTACGAGCAGTACTTC. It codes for CAIRETGTYEQYF.

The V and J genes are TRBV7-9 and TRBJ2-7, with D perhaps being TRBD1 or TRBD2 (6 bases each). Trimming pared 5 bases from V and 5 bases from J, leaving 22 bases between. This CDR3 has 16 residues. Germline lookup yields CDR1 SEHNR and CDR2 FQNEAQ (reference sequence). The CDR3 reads CASSPQGRQALDEQYF. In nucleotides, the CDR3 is TGTGCCAGCAGCCCGCAGGGGAGGCAGGCTTTGGACGAGCAGTACTTC.

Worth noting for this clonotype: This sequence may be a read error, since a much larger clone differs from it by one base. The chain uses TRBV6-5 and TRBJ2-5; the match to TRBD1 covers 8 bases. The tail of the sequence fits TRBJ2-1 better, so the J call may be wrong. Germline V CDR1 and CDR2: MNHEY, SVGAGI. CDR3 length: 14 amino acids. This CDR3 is CASSTDRGEETQFF. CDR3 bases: TGTGCCAGCAGCACAGACAGGGGTGAGGAGACCCAGTTCTTC.

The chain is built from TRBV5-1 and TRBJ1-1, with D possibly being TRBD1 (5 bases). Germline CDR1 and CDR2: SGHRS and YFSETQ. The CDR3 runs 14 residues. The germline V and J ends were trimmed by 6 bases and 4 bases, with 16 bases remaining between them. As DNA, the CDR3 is TGCGCCAGCACCATGAGGGCGGGGGTCACTGAAGCTTTCTTT. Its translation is CASTMRAGVTEAFF.

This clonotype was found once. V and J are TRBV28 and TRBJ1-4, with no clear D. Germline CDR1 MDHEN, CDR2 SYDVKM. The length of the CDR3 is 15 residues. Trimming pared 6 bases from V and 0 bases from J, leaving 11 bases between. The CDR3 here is CASRSGPSTNEKLFF. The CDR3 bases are TGTGCCAGCAGAAGCGGACCCTCAACTAATGAAAAACTGTTTTTT.

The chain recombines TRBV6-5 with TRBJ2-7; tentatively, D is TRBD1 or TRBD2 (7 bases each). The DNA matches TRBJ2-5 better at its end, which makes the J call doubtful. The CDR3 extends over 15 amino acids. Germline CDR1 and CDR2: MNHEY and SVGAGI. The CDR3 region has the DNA TGTGCCAGCAGCGCCCAGGGGGGGGTACAAGAGACCCAGTACTTC. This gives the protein CASSAQGGVQETQYF.

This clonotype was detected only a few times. CDR3 sequence: CASSQDWGPPYEQYF. The DNA for the CDR3 is TGTGCCAGCAGCCAAGATTGGGGGCCACCCTACGAGCAGTACTTC. V and J are TRBV3-1 and TRBJ2-7; D possibly corresponds to TRBD1 (6 bases). Germline CDR1 LGHDT, CDR2 YNNKEL (reference sequence). Trimming removed 0 bases at V and 2 bases at J, with 11 bases between. The CDR3 is made up of 15 amino acids.

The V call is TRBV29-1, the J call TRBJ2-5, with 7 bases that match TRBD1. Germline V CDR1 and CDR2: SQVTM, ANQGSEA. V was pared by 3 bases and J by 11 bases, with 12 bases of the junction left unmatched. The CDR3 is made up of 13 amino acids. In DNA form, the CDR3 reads TGCAGCGTTGATCCCGGGACAGCCTACGGGCAGTACTTC. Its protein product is CSVDPGTAYGQYF.

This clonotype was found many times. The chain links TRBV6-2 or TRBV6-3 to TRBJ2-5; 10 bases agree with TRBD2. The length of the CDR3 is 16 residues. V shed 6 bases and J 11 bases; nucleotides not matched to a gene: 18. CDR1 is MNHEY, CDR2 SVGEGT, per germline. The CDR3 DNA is TGTGCCAGCAGCGACCCTTCGGCTAGCGGGAGAAGAGAGCAGTACTTC. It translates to CASSDPSASGRREQYF.

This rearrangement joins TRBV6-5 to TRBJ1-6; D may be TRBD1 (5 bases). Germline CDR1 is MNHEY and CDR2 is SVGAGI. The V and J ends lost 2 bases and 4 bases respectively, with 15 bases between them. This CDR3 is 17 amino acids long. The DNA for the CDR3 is TGTGCCAGCAGTTACCGTAGGGAGGCAGGGTATAATTCACCCCTCCACTTT. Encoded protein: CASSYRREAGYNSPLHF.

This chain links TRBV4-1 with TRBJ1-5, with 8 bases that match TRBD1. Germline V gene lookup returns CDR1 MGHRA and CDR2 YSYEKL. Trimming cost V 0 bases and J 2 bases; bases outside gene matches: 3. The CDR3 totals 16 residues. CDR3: CASSQDRGPRNQPQHF. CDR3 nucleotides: TGCGCCAGCAGCCAAGACAGGGGGCCACGCAATCAGCCCCAGCATTTT.

The DNA for the CDR3 is TGTGCCAGCAGCTTTCCGGGACAGAACGTTCCTAACTATGGCTACACCTTC. Protein: CASSFPGQNVPNYGYTF. V and J are TRBV7-9 and TRBJ1-2, with 7 bases matching TRBD1. The CDR3 sequence is 17 residues long. V lost 3 bases to trimming and J lost 0 bases; unmatched junction nucleotides: 10. Germline CDR1 reads SEHNR; CDR2 reads FQNEAQ (reference sequence).

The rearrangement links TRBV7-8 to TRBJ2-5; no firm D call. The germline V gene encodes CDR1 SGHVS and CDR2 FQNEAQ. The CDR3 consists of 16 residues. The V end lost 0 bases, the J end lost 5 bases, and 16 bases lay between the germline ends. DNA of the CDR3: TGTGCCAGCAGCTTAGCGCAGGCCGCCCTGGGGGAGACCCAGTACTTC. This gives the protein CASSLAQAALGETQYF. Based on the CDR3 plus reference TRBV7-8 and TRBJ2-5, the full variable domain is GAGVSQSPRYKVAKRGQDVALRCDPISGHVSLFWYQQALGQGPEFLTYFQNEAQLDKSGLPSDRFFAERPEGSVSTLKIQRTQQEDSAVYLCASSLAQAALGETQYFGPGTRLLVL.

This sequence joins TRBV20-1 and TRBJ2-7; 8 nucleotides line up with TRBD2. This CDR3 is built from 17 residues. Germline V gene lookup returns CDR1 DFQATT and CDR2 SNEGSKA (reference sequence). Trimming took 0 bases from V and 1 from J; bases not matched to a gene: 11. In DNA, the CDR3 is TGCAGTGCTAGAGATCCCCAGGCGGAGCGGGGGTCCTACGAGCAGTACTTC. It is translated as CSARDPQAERGSYEQYF.

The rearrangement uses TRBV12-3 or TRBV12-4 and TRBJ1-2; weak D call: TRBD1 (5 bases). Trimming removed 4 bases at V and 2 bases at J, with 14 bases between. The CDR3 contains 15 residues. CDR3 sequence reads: CASSSDRSTNYGYTF. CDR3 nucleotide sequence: TGTGCCAGCAGTTCTGACAGAAGTACCAACTATGGCTACACCTTC.

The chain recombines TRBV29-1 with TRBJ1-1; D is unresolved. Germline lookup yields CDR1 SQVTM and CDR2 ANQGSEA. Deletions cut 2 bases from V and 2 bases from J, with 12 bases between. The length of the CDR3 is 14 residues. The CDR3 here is CSVELWGVNTEAFF. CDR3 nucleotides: TGCAGCGTTGAACTCTGGGGTGTCAACACTGAAGCTTTCTTT.

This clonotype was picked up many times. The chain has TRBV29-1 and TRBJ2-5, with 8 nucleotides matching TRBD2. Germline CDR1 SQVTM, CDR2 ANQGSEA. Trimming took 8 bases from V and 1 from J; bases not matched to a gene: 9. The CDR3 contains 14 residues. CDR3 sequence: CSHGTRGRQETQYF. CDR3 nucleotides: TGCAGCCACGGGACTAGGGGCCGCCAAGAGACCCAGTACTTC. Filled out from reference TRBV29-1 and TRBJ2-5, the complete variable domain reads SAVISQKPSRDICQRGTSLTIQCQVDSQVTMMFWYRQQPGQSLTLIATANQGSEATYESGFVIDKFPISRPNLTFSTLTVSNMSPEDSSIYLCSHGTRGRQETQYFGPGTRLLVL.

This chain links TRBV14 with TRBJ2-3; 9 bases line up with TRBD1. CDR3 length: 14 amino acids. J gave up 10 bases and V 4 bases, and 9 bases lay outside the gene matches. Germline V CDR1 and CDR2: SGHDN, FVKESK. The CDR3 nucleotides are TGTGCCAGCAGCCCAGCCGGGACAGGGCCCTCGCAGTATTTT. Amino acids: CASSPAGTGPSQYF.

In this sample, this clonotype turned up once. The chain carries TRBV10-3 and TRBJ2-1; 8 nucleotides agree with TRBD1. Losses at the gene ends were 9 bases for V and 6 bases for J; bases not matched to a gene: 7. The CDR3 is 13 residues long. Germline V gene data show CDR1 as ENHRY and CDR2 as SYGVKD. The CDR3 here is CAIPGGPSNEQFF. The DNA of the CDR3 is TGTGCCATACCAGGGGGCCCTTCCAATGAGCAGTTCTTC.

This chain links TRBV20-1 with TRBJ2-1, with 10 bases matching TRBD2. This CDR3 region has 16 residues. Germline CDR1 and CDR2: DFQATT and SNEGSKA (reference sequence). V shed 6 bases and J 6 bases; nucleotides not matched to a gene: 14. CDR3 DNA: TGCAGTGCGGGGGGGGCTAGCGGGAGTCTCATCAATGAGCAGTTCTTC. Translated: CSAGGASGSLINEQFF.

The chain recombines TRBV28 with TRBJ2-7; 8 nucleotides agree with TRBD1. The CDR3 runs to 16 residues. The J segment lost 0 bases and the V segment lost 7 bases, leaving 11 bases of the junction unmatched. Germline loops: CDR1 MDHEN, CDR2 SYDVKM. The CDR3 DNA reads TGTGCCAGCACCGATCCGGGACAGGATTACTCCTACGAGCAGTACTTC. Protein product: CASTDPGQDYSYEQYF. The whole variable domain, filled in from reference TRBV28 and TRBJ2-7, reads DVKVTQSSRYLVKRTGEKVFLECVQDMDHENMFWYRQDPGLGLRLIYFSYDVKMKEKGDIPEGYSVSREKKERFSLILESASTNQTSMYLCASTDPGQDYSYEQYFGPGTRLTVT.

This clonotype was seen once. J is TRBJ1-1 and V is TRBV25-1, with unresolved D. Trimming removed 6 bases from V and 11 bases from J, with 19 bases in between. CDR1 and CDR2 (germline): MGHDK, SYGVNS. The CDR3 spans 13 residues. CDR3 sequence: CASRKGPSRVAFF. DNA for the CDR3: TGTGCCAGCAGAAAGGGTCCCTCTAGGGTCGCTTTCTTT.

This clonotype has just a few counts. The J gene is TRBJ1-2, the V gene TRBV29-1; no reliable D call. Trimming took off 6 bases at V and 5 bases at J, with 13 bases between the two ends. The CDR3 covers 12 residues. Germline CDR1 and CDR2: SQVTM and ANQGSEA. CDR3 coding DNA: TGCAGCGTGGGTCCAAGGTTTTATGGCTACACCTTC. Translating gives CSVGPRFYGYTF.

The CDR3 region is CASSQDRGTGGPDTQYF. For the CDR3, the DNA is TGTGCCAGCAGCCAAGATAGAGGGACAGGGGGCCCAGATACGCAGTATTTT. J is TRBJ2-3 and V is TRBV4-2; 12 bases line up with TRBD1. The CDR3 runs to 17 residues. Germline CDR1 is LGHNA and CDR2 is YNFKEQ. J was trimmed by 4 bases and V by 0 bases; bases with no gene match: 5.